Presented here are 7 T cell receptor beta chains from one specimen sequenced in a study of CD8 T cells in ankylosing spondylitis. TCRdb processed the 5' RACE reads anew with MiXCR; each CDR3 protein has one entry. Of approximately 250,000 distinct CDR3 sequences in the sample, 10% to 13% were seen once. Sequenced input: blood, either unsorted or a sorted T cell fraction (not recorded which). The receptors derive from a male donor with ankylosing spondylitis or in good health (not recorded which).

The table lists this clonotype with a few counts. The chain links TRBV5-8 to TRBJ2-1; D is unresolved. V was pared by 7 bases and J by 2 bases, with 10 bases between. The CDR3 spans 13 residues. Germline values: CDR1 SGHTS, CDR2 YDEGEE. CDR3 DNA: TGTGCCAGCGGGTCTGACCCCTACAATGAGCAGTTCTTC. Amino acids: CASGSDPYNEQFF.

In its sample, this clonotype was seen many times. This chain joins TRBV6-1 and TRBJ1-2; tentative D call: TRBD1 (6 bases). The CDR3 has 14 amino acids. Trimming shortened V by 0 bases and J by 4 bases, and 9 bases separated the two germline ends. Germline loops: CDR1 MNHNS, CDR2 SASEGT. The CDR3 nucleotides read TGTGCCAGCAGTGAAGCCCACAGGGCCTATGGCTACACCTTC. Translating it yields CASSEAHRAYGYTF.

The table lists this clonotype with many counts. The V gene is TRBV4-1, the J gene TRBJ2-1; TRBD1 or TRBD2 may be the D gene (5 bases each). The CDR3 has 14 residues. Trimming shortened V by 4 bases and J by 4 bases, and 11 bases separated the two germline ends. The germline V gene encodes CDR1 MGHRA and CDR2 YSYEKL. The CDR3 loop is CASSLGTEYNEQFF. In DNA, the CDR3 is TGCGCCAGCAGCCTTGGGACCGAGTACAATGAGCAGTTCTTC.

This clonotype was picked up many times. The rearrangement joins TRBV15 to TRBJ2-1, with D perhaps matching TRBD1 (6 bases). Between the trimmed V and J ends, which lost 0 bases and 4 bases, there was a span of 13 bases. The germline gives CDR1 LNHNV, CDR2 YYDKDF (reference sequence). The CDR3 extends over 16 amino acids. In DNA, the CDR3 is TGTGCCACCAGCAGAGATCGGACAGCTTTATACAATGAGCAGTTCTTC. Amino acid sequence: CATSRDRTALYNEQFF.

This clonotype has a handful of counts. The chain uses TRBV20-1 and TRBJ1-2; TRBD1 might be the D (6 bases). This CDR3 has 16 amino acids. The germline CDR1 and CDR2 sequences are DFQATT and SNEGSKA (reference sequence). With 1 base removed from V and 2 bases from J, the gap between germline ends came to 17 bases. The CDR3 loop is CSARAGQDSQNYGYTF. CDR3 bases: TGCAGTGCTAGAGCCGGCCAGGACAGCCAGAACTATGGCTACACCTTC.

The chain combines TRBV9 with TRBJ2-2, with D uncertain. Germline CDR1 and CDR2: SGDLS and YYNGEE. V gave up 0 bases and J gave up 5 bases, with 2 bases separating them. The CDR3 contains 12 residues. The CDR3 DNA reads as TGTGCCAGCAGCGTAGTAACCGGGGAGCTGTTTTTT. This codes for CASSVVTGELFF.

This clonotype was found many times. The chain employs TRBV30 and TRBJ2-4, with D perhaps assigned TRBD1 or TRBD2 (5 bases each). Trimming shortened V by 2 bases and J by 12 bases, and 20 bases separated the two germline ends. Germline CDR1 is GTSNPN and CDR2 is SVGIG (reference sequence). The length of the CDR3 is 14 residues. CDR3 amino acids: CAWSPSTIGTAQYF. CDR3 nucleotides: TGTGCCTGGAGTCCCTCGACCATCGGGACGGCTCAGTACTTC.